The clone carrying this T cell receptor beta chain was seen at least ten times. Antigen: not known. The read ends 3 residues shy of where the CDR3 ends; the end is completed using the germline J gene. Equal genomic DNA amounts from CVID and control samples were sequenced. Only in-frame clones appear in the TCRdb table, and some are missing; sequencing was by immunoSEQ multiplex PCR. The profile covers over 35,000 clones, none occurring a single time. The data were taken from a study of T cell clonality in common variable immunodeficiency. The study, taken as a whole, reports: Fewer TCRbeta clones were shared among CVID subjects than controls. Common variable immunodeficiency TCR beta sequences reportedly had fewer deletions and N-nucleotide insertions. TCRbeta clonality was increased in CVID versus healthy controls.

Trimming shortened V by 5 bases and J by 4 bases, and 17 bases separated the two germline ends. From germline, CDR1 is LNHDA and CDR2 SQIVND (reference sequence). The CDR3 is 15 residues long. Input material: peripheral blood mononuclear cells. The V call is TRBV19, the J call TRBJ1-2, with D perhaps TRBD1 (6 bases). The TCR originated in a person aged 18-70 years in good health. The CDR3 is CASSPLRTEPYGYTF. The DNA read from the CDR3 is TGTGCCAGTAGTCCCCTTCGGACAGAACCCTATGGC.